This passage covers 28 T cell receptor beta chains from one sample sequenced in a study of blood T cell repertoires in COVID-19. Libraries were prepared by immunoSEQ multiplex PCR; TCRdb keeps only in-frame clonotypes and omits some of them. The repertoire includes around 170,000 clones, 85% to 95% of them detected once, and 0.5% to 0.65% sits in the top ten. Sequences were obtained from peripheral blood. The receptors originated from a man between 50 and 59 years old with acute or convalescent COVID-19.

The chain recombines TRBV4-2 with TRBJ2-2; 11 bases match TRBD2. V lost 1 base to trimming and J lost 4 bases; unmatched junction nucleotides: 11. Germline values: CDR1 LGHNA, CDR2 YNFKEQ. This CDR3 has 19 residues. CDR3 residues: CASSQAGSTSGSSTGELFF. CDR3 DNA sequence: TGTGCCAGCAGCCAAGCGGGTTCTACTAGCGGGAGCAGCACCGGGGAGCTGTTTTTT.

The chain joins TRBV6-2 or TRBV6-3 to TRBJ1-5; D uncertain. CDR1 and CDR2 from the germline V gene are MNHEY and SVGEGT. CDR3 length: 16 amino acids. Deletions cut 1 base from V and 7 bases from J, with 17 bases between. The CDR3 DNA is TGTGCCAGCAGTTACTATGCCGGGGTGGGTGAACAGCCCCAGCATTTT. This codes for CASSYYAGVGEQPQHF.

This clone was picked up one time. This CDR3 is CASSWDFSNTGELFF. The DNA for the CDR3 is TGCGCCAGCAGCTGGGACTTTTCGAACACCGGGGAGCTGTTTTTT. The chain recombines TRBV4-1 with TRBJ2-2; D might be TRBD2 (6 bases). The CDR3 contains 15 residues. The V end was cut by 5 bases, the J end by 0 bases, with 10 bases between. In germline, CDR1 is MGHRA, CDR2 YSYEKL.

V is TRBV6-6 and J is TRBJ1-1; 7 bases agree with TRBD1. The germline V gene encodes CDR1 MNHNY and CDR2 SVGAGI (reference sequence). The CDR3 sequence is 12 residues long. V shed 4 bases and J 4 bases; nucleotides not matched to a gene: 0. The CDR3 loop is CASSWDSTEAFF. The CDR3 bases are TGTGCCAGCAGTTGGGACAGCACTGAAGCTTTCTTT.

The chain links TRBV5-1 to TRBJ2-2, with TRBD2 identical over 7 bases. Germline values: CDR1 SGHRS, CDR2 YFSETQ. Trimming cost V 3 bases and J 3 bases; bases outside gene matches: 2. The CDR3 has 14 amino acids. The CDR3 nucleotides are TGCGCCAGCAGCTCTCGGGGGGACACCGGGGAGCTGTTTTTT. Amino acid sequence: CASSSRGDTGELFF. Full variable domain (outside the CDR3, taken from reference TRBV5-1 and TRBJ2-2): KAGVTQTPRYLIKTRGQQVTLSCSPISGHRSVSWYQQTPGQGLQFLFEYFSETQRNKGNFPGRFSGRQFSNSRSEMNVSTLELGDSALYLCASSSRGDTGELFFGEGSRLTVL.

This clone was picked up a small number of times. Additional DNA sequences in this sample encode the identical CDR3. The V and J genes are TRBV2 and TRBJ1-6; D is undetermined. The CDR3 sequence is 14 residues long. Deletions cut 0 bases from V and 6 bases from J, with 6 bases between. Germline CDR1 SNHLY, CDR2 FYNNEI. CDR3 bases: TGTGCCAGCAGTGAAGCGAGGGTTAATTCACCCCTCCACTTT. Amino acid sequence: CASSEARVNSPLHF.

The chain carries TRBV15 and TRBJ1-5; TRBD1 agrees at 7 bases. The CDR3 totals 14 residues. The V segment lost 8 bases and the J segment 4 bases; nucleotides outside the gene matches: 8. CDR1 is LNHNV, CDR2 YYDKDF, per germline (reference sequence). CDR3: CATQQGKGNQPQHF. The CDR3, as DNA: TGTGCCACCCAACAGGGGAAGGGAAATCAGCCCCAGCATTTT.

The chain joins TRBV28 to TRBJ1-6; D ambiguous. Between the trimmed V and J ends, which lost 2 bases and 10 bases, there was a span of 12 bases. This CDR3 has 14 amino acids. Germline V CDR1 and CDR2: MDHEN, SYDVKM. CDR3 sequence: CASSLVSLSSPLHF. The CDR3 region has the DNA TGTGCCAGCAGTTTAGTTAGCTTATCCTCACCCCTCCACTTT.

V and J are TRBV7-6 and TRBJ1-6, with 9 positions matching TRBD1. Per the germline V gene, CDR1 is SGHVS and CDR2 is FNYEAQ. The CDR3 runs 16 residues. The ends lost 2 bases at V and 9 bases at J; junction bases unmatched: 8. The CDR3 DNA reads as TGTGCCAGCAGCTTATCCCCGGGACAGGGCGGTTCACCCCTCCACTTT. Translated: CASSLSPGQGGSPLHF.

The chain employs TRBV19 and TRBJ2-1, with 7 bases matching TRBD2. Unmatched junction bases numbered 7, after V lost 5 bases and J lost 3 bases. The CDR3 extends over 15 amino acids. Germline V gives CDR1 LNHDA, CDR2 SQIVND (reference sequence). CDR3 DNA: TGTGCCAGTAGTCCCTCCGGGACTATCTACAATGAGCAGTTCTTC. Amino acid sequence: CASSPSGTIYNEQFF.

About this clone: Other DNA variants within this sample encode the same CDR3. J is TRBJ1-4 and V is TRBV18, with TRBD1 as a possible D gene (5 bases). Per germline, CDR1 KGHSH and CDR2 LQKENI. CDR3 size: 14 residues. The V and J ends lost 2 bases and 5 bases respectively, with 9 bases between them. Here the CDR3 DNA reads TGTGCCAGCTCACCAAGGAGGGGAAATGAAAAACTGTTTTTT. Amino acid sequence: CASSPRRGNEKLFF. Together with reference TRBV18 and TRBJ1-4, the CDR3 gives the full variable domain: NAGVMQNPRHLVRRRGQEARLRCSPMKGHSHVYWYRQLPEEGLKFMVYLQKENIIDESGMPKERFSAEFPKEGPSILRIQQVVRGDSAAYFCASSPRRGNEKLFFGSGTQLSVL.

The genes are TRBV6-5 and TRBJ1-5; 7 bases match TRBD1. Germline V lookup: CDR1 MNHEY, CDR2 SVGAGI. Trimming took 6 bases from V and 5 from J; bases not matched to a gene: 10. The CDR3 sequence is 15 residues long. Written as DNA, the CDR3 is TGTGCCAGCAGAAGACAGGGACCCTCTGATCAGCCCCAGCATTTT. This gives the protein CASRRQGPSDQPQHF.

This clone was recorded once. The genes are TRBV24-1 and TRBJ1-4, with D maybe TRBD1 (5 bases). This CDR3 spans 15 amino acids. CDR1 is KGHDR, CDR2 SFDVKD, per germline. The germline V and J ends were trimmed by 0 bases and 7 bases, with 11 bases remaining between them. DNA of the CDR3: TGTGCCACCAGTGATTTGCGGGGGGGAGTTGAAAAACTGTTTTTT. This sequence encodes CATSDLRGGVEKLFF.

The CDR3 region is CASSPQGSGEKLFF. In DNA, the CDR3 is TGTGCCAGTAGTCCACAGGGAAGTGGTGAAAAACTGTTTTTT. The chain combines TRBV19 with TRBJ1-4; perhaps TRBD1 as D (6 bases). V lost 5 bases, J lost 7 bases, and 14 bases lay in between. Germline CDR1 LNHDA, CDR2 SQIVND (reference sequence). This CDR3 spans 14 amino acids.

V usage is TRBV30 and J usage is TRBJ1-2; a weak D match, TRBD1 (6 bases). Germline V gives CDR1 GTSNPN, CDR2 SVGIG (reference sequence). V lost 2 bases to trimming and J lost 4 bases, with 11 bases between them. There are 13 residues in the CDR3. The CDR3 nucleotides read TGTGCCTGGAGTCCACAGGGTACCTATGGCTACACCTTC. It yields the protein CAWSPQGTYGYTF.

The V and J genes are TRBV19 and TRBJ1-1, with TRBD1 as a possible D gene (5 bases). The CDR3 is 16 amino acids. Germline V gives CDR1 LNHDA, CDR2 SQIVND (reference sequence). Trimming removed 8 bases from V and 1 base from J, with 20 bases in between. Here the CDR3 DNA reads TGTGCCAGTGGGCCCGTTGGGTCAGGGTGGAACACTGAAGCTTTCTTT. This codes for CASGPVGSGWNTEAFF. The whole variable domain, remainder taken from reference TRBV19 and TRBJ1-1, is DGGITQSPKYLFRKEGQNVTLSCEQNLNHDAMYWYRQDPGQGLRLIYYSQIVNDFQKGDIAEGYSVSREKKESFPLTVTSAQKNPTAFYLCASGPVGSGWNTEAFFGQGTRLTVV.

This chain connects TRBV3-1 (or the pseudogene TRBV3-2) to TRBJ2-4, with TRBD2 identical over 9 bases. CDR1 is LGHDT, CDR2 YNNKEL, per germline (reference sequence). There are 13 residues in the CDR3. Trimming removed 4 bases from V and 8 bases from J; junction bases left unmatched: 3. The CDR3 nucleotides are TGTGCCAGCAGCCGTAGCGGGAGTTACATTCAGTACTTC. This gives the protein CASSRSGSYIQYF.

The chain is built from TRBV10-2 and TRBJ1-1, with D maybe TRBD1 (5 bases). CDR1 WSHSY and CDR2 SAAADI come from the germline V gene. There are 15 residues in the CDR3. Trimming pared 10 bases from V and 0 bases from J, leaving 18 bases between. For the CDR3, the DNA is TGCGCCACCACCTCAGGGCTGCCCCTGAACACTGAAGCTTTCTTT. Translation: CATTSGLPLNTEAFF.

This chain connects TRBV19 to TRBJ1-1; 7 nucleotides line up with TRBD1. The germline V gene has CDR1 LNHDA and CDR2 SQIVND (reference sequence). With V trimmed by 6 bases and J by 3 bases, 10 bases remained unmatched. The CDR3 has 15 amino acids. The CDR3 is CASRGGPGSHTEAFF. CDR3 bases: TGTGCCAGTAGAGGGGGCCCAGGGTCCCACACTGAAGCTTTCTTT.

The V call is TRBV19, the J call TRBJ1-5; 8 bases fit TRBD1. The CDR3 is 15 residues long. In germline, CDR1 is LNHDA, CDR2 SQIVND (reference sequence). The V segment lost 5 bases and the J segment 1 base; nucleotides outside the gene matches: 4. The CDR3 region has the DNA TGTGCCAGTAGTGCCGGACAGGGAAGCAATCAGCCCCAGCATTTT. Amino acids: CASSAGQGSNQPQHF.

The rearrangement joins TRBV10-1 to TRBJ1-1; D may be TRBD1 (5 bases). The germline V gene has CDR1 WNHNN and CDR2 SYGVQD (reference sequence). V was pared by 11 bases and J by 6 bases, with 28 bases between. The CDR3 has 16 residues. This chain's CDR3 is CASQHSDSSPPPEAFF. CDR3 in DNA: TGCGCCTCCCAGCATTCAGACAGTTCACCGCCCCCTGAAGCTTTCTTT.

The CDR3 region has the DNA TGTGCCAGCAGGACTAGCGGGAGACGCTACGAGCAGTACTTC. Amino acid sequence: CASRTSGRRYEQYF. The rearrangement links TRBV28 to TRBJ2-7, with 12 bases identical to TRBD2. CDR3 length: 14 residues. Germline V CDR1 and CDR2: MDHEN, SYDVKM. The trim removed 6 bases at V and 3 bases at J, leaving 3 bases unmatched.

The chain links TRBV11-2 to TRBJ2-4, with TRBD2 identical over 7 bases. CDR1 and CDR2 from the germline V gene are SGHAT and FQNNGV. With 2 bases clipped from V and 3 bases from J, the junction kept 4 bases outside the gene matches. This CDR3 has 15 residues. CDR3 DNA sequence: TGTGCCAGCAGCTTACCAGGGAGGGGCAAAAACATTCAGTACTTC. Residues: CASSLPGRGKNIQYF.

V gene TRBV11-1 combines with J gene TRBJ1-2; 9 nucleotides agree with TRBD1. CDR3 length equals 14 residues. After removal of 3 bases from V and 1 base from J, the junction contained 0 bases not matched to a gene. The germline V gene encodes CDR1 SGHAT and CDR2 FQDESV (reference sequence). The CDR3 spells CASSLGQGNYGYTF. Written as DNA, the CDR3 is TGTGCCAGCAGCTTGGGACAGGGTAACTATGGCTACACCTTC.

J is TRBJ1-1 and V is TRBV5-6; weak D call: TRBD1 (6 bases). The CDR3 has 13 amino acids. Trimming removed 2 bases at V and 4 bases at J, with 9 bases between. Germline-derived CDR1 and CDR2 are SGHDT and YYEEEE. The CDR3 nucleotides read TGTGCCAGCAGCTTCACAGGGAGCACTGAAGCTTTCTTT. This encodes CASSFTGSTEAFF. Supplemented by reference TRBV5-6 and TRBJ1-1, the full variable domain reads DAGVTQSPTHLIKTRGQQVTLRCSPKSGHDTVSWYQQALGQGPQFIFQYYEEEERQRGNFPDRFSGHQFPNYSSELNVNALLLGDSALYLCASSFTGSTEAFFGQGTRLTVV.

The V call is TRBV2, the J call TRBJ1-5; D may be TRBD1 (5 bases). Deletions cut 1 base from V and 0 bases from J, with 16 bases between. The germline V gene has CDR1 SNHLY and CDR2 FYNNEI. This CDR3 comprises 18 residues. The CDR3 here is CASSEEGWTSDSNQPQHF. The CDR3 DNA is TGTGCCAGCAGTGAAGAGGGTTGGACAAGTGATAGCAATCAGCCCCAGCATTTT.

V usage is TRBV9 and J usage is TRBJ2-5; D is uncertain. The CDR3 runs 14 residues. Deletions cut 1 base from V and 0 bases from J, with 7 bases between. Germline V gene sequence: CDR1 SGDLS, CDR2 YYNGEE. CDR3 sequence reads: CASSVFPDQETQYF. CDR3 in DNA: TGTGCCAGCAGCGTATTTCCGGACCAAGAGACCCAGTACTTC. Combining the CDR3 with reference TRBV9 and TRBJ2-5 gives the whole variable domain DSGVTQTPKHLITATGQRVTLRCSPRSGDLSVYWYQQSLDQGLQFLIQYYNGEERAKGNILERFSAQQFPDLHSELNLSSLELGDSALYFCASSVFPDQETQYFGPGTRLLVL.

This chain joins TRBV7-2 and TRBJ2-3; 11 nucleotides line up with TRBD2. Germline CDR1 SGHTA, CDR2 FQGNSA. V lost 5 bases to trimming and J lost 3 bases; unmatched junction nucleotides: 10. There are 17 residues in the CDR3. CDR3 sequence: CASSKVASGGLTDTQYF. As DNA, the CDR3 is TGTGCCAGCAGCAAAGTAGCTAGCGGGGGGTTAACAGATACGCAGTATTTT.